This T cell receptor beta chain was obtained from a study of identical twins. Study-level findings and limits: In cord blood, abundant beta clonotypes had fewer insertions; memory showed no trend. Because invariant MAIT and iNKT cells could be present, zero-insertion analyses could be partly confounded.

Comment on this clonotype: Its antigen is unidentified.

The CDR3 loop spans 16 amino acids. The J segment lost 5 bases and the V segment lost 0 bases, leaving 9 bases of the junction unmatched. After template switching added a universal primer site, the resulting cDNA carried unique molecular identifiers. TCRdb independently ran MiXCR on the 5' RACE reads; one entry per CDR3 protein. The sample has 1.5 million to 2 million distinct CDR3 sequences, more than 30% seen once. The TCR sequence derives from a newborn girl in good health. The chain links TRBV12-3 or TRBV12-4 to TRBJ2-5; 7 nucleotides match TRBD2. Sequencing input: cord blood. DNA for the CDR3: TGTGCCAGCAGTTTAGCAGGAGCGGGAAGGCGGGAGACCCAGTACTTC. Translation: CASSLAGAGRRETQYF.